This T cell receptor (beta chain) was documented in a study of CD8+ T cells in alopecia areata (dated by TCRdb to between 2017 and 2018). With respect to the entire study: The treated patients, all with moderate-to-severe alopecia areata, were enrolled in an open-label pilot trial of oral tofacitinib given at 5 to 10 mg twice daily. Tofacitinib was administered for 6 to 18 months, and 6 months of follow-up off drug were then conducted to assess delayed response and recurrence. Scalp tissue and sorted CD4+ and CD8+ peripheral blood T cells from patchy and totalis/universalis alopecia areata patients and from healthy controls were covered by human TCRbeta sequencing. Patients on tofacitinib were biopsied at baseline and after 4 and 24 weeks of treatment, and several of the patients also had a later scalp biopsy. Scalp clonality was compared across normal scalp (n=4), patchy alopecia areata scalp (n=8), and alopecia totalis/universalis scalp (n=8). RNA came from the PAXgene miRNA kit for fixed scalp, the miRNeasy kit for PBMCs, and the RNeasy kit for mouse skin. Amplification of TCRbeta CDR3 regions was done by immunoSEQ multiplex PCR using 35 Vbeta forward primers and 13 Jbeta reverse primers. For the treated patients, the SALT score, which quantifies what percentage of scalp surface area is affected, served as the measure of disease severity. The study used high-throughput TCRbeta sequencing to examine T cell clonal expansion in alopecia areata, in both the C3H/HeJ mouse model and human patients.

Beyond this particular receptor, the publication reports: During tofacitinib treatment, many expanded lesional clones remained in scalp and blood, and this persistence may partly explain relapse after treatment is stopped. Because the treated cohort was small and had just a single nonresponder, larger studies are needed to establish links between baseline CD8+ expansion and response. Compared with mice, TCR sequences shared between patients were less clear, possibly partly because of HLA diversity across the patient population. Compared with normal scalp, lesional scalp had higher clonality and more expanded CD8+ clones, particularly in alopecia totalis/universalis, a pattern that suggests antigenic drive. Unlike mouse skin, which is dominated by gammadelta T cells, normal human skin has resident alphabeta T cells that are also sequenced, and this complicates analysis of the scalp TCR repertoire. Tofacitinib significantly decreased scalp clonality and the number of expanded CD8+ clones among the top 100 scalp clones.

The time point label of this sample denotes: around 29 days on oral tofacitinib. According to the study, the label for this sample's treatment or condition signals: oral pan-JAK inhibitor, 5-10 mg twice daily. Peripheral blood and lesional scalp punch biopsies were obtained from patients with alopecia areata. PBMCs were isolated by density centrifugation and stained for CD3, CD4 and CD8, after which CD4+ and CD8+ T cells were sorted on a FACSAria. Library creation used the immunoSEQ multiplex PCR assay. RNA was extracted from all samples and reverse transcribed into cDNA, which served as template for TCR sequencing. SuperScript III was used for first-strand cDNA synthesis, primed with a 2:1 mix of oligo-dT and random hexamers. A synthetic immune receptor repertoire was used to measure amplification bias, and any remaining bias was corrected computationally. Concerning the study's data processing: After raw reads were preprocessed to remove errors, the CDR3 was defined following IMGT conventions as running from the conserved cysteine to phenylalanine. To get clonality, Shannon entropy was normalized by log2 of the number of productive unique TCRs and the result was subtracted from 1. Scalp TCRbeta sequences were cross-referenced with sorted blood CD4 and CD8 repertoires so that the CD4 or CD8 identity of scalp clones could be inferred. What TCRdb holds here is the immuneACCESS table cut down to in-frame rearrangements. Part of the clones is not present; checked against another copy, under half of the missing clones reflect an unresolved V gene, and the others are unexplained. That table gives V, J and clone size, and the DNA gave D and trimming. The sample contains about 76,000 clones, around 30% of them found a single time. The leading ten clones occupy under 15% of the sample.

Concerning this clone: Its recognized antigen is unknown. Base quality data are lacking; no much larger clone is found one base away.

The CDR3 numbers 12 residues from cysteine through phenylalanine. Kept here is only the CDR3 DNA, which spans 36 bases and is read in frame from base 1. V is cut by 0 bases and J by 11 bases, and the space between the germline ends is 13 bases. CDR1 SQVTM and CDR2 ANQGSEA were looked up in the germline V gene. Recombination connected TRBV29-1 to TRBJ1-1, with the D gene uncertain. The sample was CD8+ T cells sorted from blood, taken at week 4, from a patient treated with tofacitinib. The sequence came from a human donor with alopecia areata. This receptor has the CDR3 CSVEDLYGMAFF. The base sequence is TGCAGCGTTGAAGATCTCTATGGTATGGCTTTCTTT. Beyond the CDR3, the reference TRBV29-1 and TRBJ1-1 genes provide the residues; the full variable domain reads: SAVISQKPSRDICQRGTSLTIQCQVDSQVTMMFWYRQQPGQSLTLIATANQGSEATYESGFVIDKFPISRPNLTFSTLTVSNMSPEDSSIYLCSVEDLYGMAFFGQGTRLTVV.